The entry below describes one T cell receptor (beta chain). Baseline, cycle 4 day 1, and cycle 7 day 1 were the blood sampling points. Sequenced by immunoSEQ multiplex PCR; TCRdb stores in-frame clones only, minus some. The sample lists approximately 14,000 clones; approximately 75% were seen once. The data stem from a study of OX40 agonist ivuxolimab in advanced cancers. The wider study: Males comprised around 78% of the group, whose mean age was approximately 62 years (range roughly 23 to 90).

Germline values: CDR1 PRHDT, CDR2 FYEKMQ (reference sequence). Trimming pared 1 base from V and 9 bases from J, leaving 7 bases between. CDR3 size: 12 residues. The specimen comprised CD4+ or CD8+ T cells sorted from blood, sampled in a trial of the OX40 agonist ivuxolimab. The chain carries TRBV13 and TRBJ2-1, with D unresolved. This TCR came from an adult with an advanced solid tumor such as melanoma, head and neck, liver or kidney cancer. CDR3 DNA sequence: TGTGCCAGCAGCTTAGAATCTCTTGAGCAGTTCTTC. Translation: CASSLESLEQFF.